These 29 T cell receptor beta chains came from one sample sequenced in a study of T cells in Graves' hyperthyroidism and ophthalmopathy. The source material, RNA transcripts, was used to amplify TCR beta CDR3 regions. During a first-round RT-PCR of the TCR CDR3, the HTBI primer set was used. Using its own MiXCR run on the multiplex PCR reads, TCRdb lists one record per CDR3 protein. Of some 300,000 distinct CDR3 sequences listed, approximately 15% are singletons. Specimen: blood. These receptors originate from a man between 25 and 39 years old with Graves' hyperthyroidism.

The gene calls are TRBV24-1 and TRBJ1-5; tentative D call: TRBD1 (5 bases). CDR3 length equals 14 residues. The germline V gene encodes CDR1 KGHDR and CDR2 SFDVKD. V was pared by 5 bases and J by 7 bases, with 14 bases between. This CDR3 reads CATSGGTPGQPQHF. The CDR3 DNA is TGTGCCACCAGTGGAGGGACCCCAGGGCAGCCCCAGCATTTT.

This clonotype was detected only a few times. V usage is TRBV9 and J usage is TRBJ2-1, with a tentative D call TRBD2 (7 bases). The CDR3 runs 17 residues. Trimming removed 3 bases at V and 4 bases at J, with 20 bases between. The germline gives CDR1 SGDLS, CDR2 YYNGEE. The CDR3 protein is CASSGGGAMAGYNEQFF. The CDR3 DNA reads as TGTGCCAGCAGCGGGGGGGGGGCCATGGCGGGTTACAATGAGCAGTTCTTC.

This clonotype occurred a few times. The V call is TRBV6-1, the J call TRBJ2-7; the D gene is possibly TRBD2 (5 bases). The V end was cut by 5 bases, the J end by 5 bases, with 13 bases between. Germline values: CDR1 MNHNS, CDR2 SASEGT. The CDR3 extends over 13 amino acids. The CDR3 protein is CASSPLRVHEQYF. The CDR3 region has the DNA TGTGCCAGCAGTCCATTGAGGGTCCACGAGCAGTACTTC.

In its sample, this clonotype was seen many times. This chain's CDR3 is CASTKQGRTNIQYF. CDR3 DNA: TGTGCCAGCACCAAACAGGGGCGGACGAACATTCAGTACTTC. The chain combines TRBV12-3 or TRBV12-4 with TRBJ2-4; TRBD1 matches at 7 bases. V shed 7 bases, J shed 7 bases, and the junction held 10 bases outside the gene matches. The CDR3 spans 14 residues.

Points on this clonotype: It may be a read error: a sequence one base away is much more abundant. The CDR3 nucleotides are TGTGCCAGCAGTTCTGGTGAGAATGAAAAACTGTTTTTT. Protein sequence: CASSSGENEKLFF. This chain uses TRBV12-3 or TRBV12-4 with TRBJ1-4; D is unresolved. V was trimmed by 4 bases and J by 5 bases, leaving 8 bases between them. The length of the CDR3 is 13 residues.

This clonotype appeared many times. The chain carries TRBV11-2 and TRBJ2-1; 11 positions match TRBD2. CDR3 length: 16 residues. J lost 4 bases, V lost 4 bases, and 6 bases had no gene match. Germline loops: CDR1 SGHAT, CDR2 FQNNGV. The CDR3 region is CASSSRLAGFYNEQFF. As DNA, the CDR3 is TGTGCCAGCAGCTCGCGACTAGCGGGATTTTACAATGAGCAGTTCTTC. Supplemented by reference TRBV11-2 and TRBJ2-1, the full variable domain reads EAGVAQSPRYKIIEKRQSVAFWCNPISGHATLYWYQQILGQGPKLLIQFQNNGVVDDSQLPKDRFSAERLKGVDSTLKIQPAKLEDSAVYLCASSSRLAGFYNEQFFGPGTRLTVL.

This clonotype showed up just a few times. The rearrangement links TRBV9 to TRBJ2-2, with 9 nucleotides matching TRBD2. The CDR3 has 17 residues. Germline V gene data show CDR1 as SGDLS and CDR2 as YYNGEE. Trimming at V came to 0 bases and at J to 4 bases, leaving 7 bases not matched to a gene. The CDR3 region is CASSVARAGGVTGELFF. In DNA, the CDR3 is TGTGCCAGCAGCGTAGCTCGGGCGGGAGGGGTCACCGGGGAGCTGTTTTTT.

This clonotype was detected many times. The chain links TRBV7-2 to TRBJ2-1, with D perhaps TRBD2 (6 bases). Germline CDR1 is SGHTA and CDR2 is FQGNSA. Trimming cost V 3 bases and J 0 bases, with 15 bases left between them. The CDR3 contains 17 residues. For the CDR3, the DNA is TGTGCCAGCAGCTTCAGACTAGACGCGAGCTCCTACAATGAGCAGTTCTTC. Translation: CASSFRLDASSYNEQFF.

In its sample, this clonotype was seen many times. The CDR3 DNA reads TGTGCCACCAGTGACCGCGGGACTAGGGGTGAGCAGTTCTTC. Encoded protein: CATSDRGTRGEQFF. The rearrangement links TRBV24-1 to TRBJ2-1; 8 bases map to TRBD2. From germline, CDR1 is KGHDR and CDR2 SFDVKD. The CDR3 contains 14 residues. The V gene end was trimmed by 4 bases and the J gene end by 9 bases; junction bases not matched to a gene: 7.

The sample holds many counts of this clonotype. This sequence joins TRBV3-1 and TRBJ2-1; no reliable D call. With 1 base removed from V and 4 bases from J, the gap between germline ends came to 8 bases. Germline V gene data show CDR1 as LGHDT and CDR2 as YNNKEL (reference sequence). The CDR3 runs to 14 residues. The CDR3 region has the DNA TGTGCCAGCAGCCAAGCTCAGAGGTACAATGAGCAGTTCTTC. This codes for CASSQAQRYNEQFF.

This clonotype was detected many times. V usage is TRBV7-9 and J usage is TRBJ2-5, with 9 positions matching TRBD1. Germline V gene sequence: CDR1 SEHNR, CDR2 FQNEAQ (reference sequence). This CDR3 has 15 residues. Trimming took 3 bases from V and 5 from J; bases not matched to a gene: 7. The CDR3 region has the DNA TGTGCCAGCAGCTTCTTACAGGGGGCCGCGGAGACCCAGTACTTC. This sequence encodes CASSFLQGAAETQYF.

Ten or more counts support this clonotype. The chain combines TRBV20-1 with TRBJ1-6, with D hard to call. The germline V and J ends were trimmed by 6 bases and 7 bases, with 13 bases remaining between them. This CDR3 spans 13 amino acids. Germline V gives CDR1 DFQATT, CDR2 SNEGSKA (reference sequence). CDR3 sequence reads: CSAVGYENSPLHF. For the CDR3, the DNA is TGCAGTGCCGTGGGGTATGAGAATTCACCCCTCCACTTT.

This clonotype was detected many times. The chain employs TRBV7-9 and TRBJ2-3; 11 positions match TRBD2. V shed 2 bases and J 1 base; nucleotides not matched to a gene: 11. Germline loops: CDR1 SEHNR, CDR2 FQNEAQ (reference sequence). The CDR3 has 19 amino acids. The CDR3: CASSLFGALAGGGTDTQYF. DNA for the CDR3: TGTGCCAGCAGCTTATTCGGCGCTCTAGCGGGAGGAGGCACAGATACGCAGTATTTT.

This clonotype was detected only a few times. This chain links TRBV6-1 with TRBJ1-6; maybe TRBD1 (5 bases). The CDR3 is made up of 15 amino acids. Germline CDR1 and CDR2: MNHNS and SASEGT. Trimming left V 9 bases short and J 0 bases short, with 12 bases between. CDR3 in amino acids: CASRWDGSYNSPLHF. The CDR3 bases are TGTGCCAGTCGGTGGGACGGCTCCTATAATTCACCCCTCCACTTT.

This clonotype was detected ten times or more. The chain links TRBV7-8 to TRBJ1-5; 8 nucleotides line up with TRBD1. Trimming removed 1 base from V and 0 bases from J; junction bases left unmatched: 5. Germline CDR1 reads SGHVS; CDR2 reads FQNEAQ. The CDR3 spans 17 residues. CDR3 DNA sequence: TGTGCCAGCAGCTTAGGTATGGGACAGGATAGCAATCAGCCCCAGCATTTT. Its translation is CASSLGMGQDSNQPQHF.

This clonotype has a count of ten or more. V usage is TRBV18 and J usage is TRBJ2-3; TRBD2 aligns across 9 bases. The CDR3 consists of 16 residues. CDR1 is KGHSH and CDR2 is LQKENI in the germline V gene. V shed 2 bases and J 5 bases; nucleotides not matched to a gene: 8. CDR3 sequence (DNA): TGTGCCAGCTCACCAGTTTCTAGCGGGGTTCAAGATACGCAGTATTTT. Residues: CASSPVSSGVQDTQYF.

Ten or more counts support this clonotype. V is TRBV20-1 and J is TRBJ1-1; D possibly corresponds to TRBD1 (5 bases). V was trimmed by 1 base and J by 4 bases, leaving 13 bases between them. CDR1 and CDR2 from the germline V gene are DFQATT and SNEGSKA (reference sequence). This CDR3 is 14 amino acids long. Written as DNA, the CDR3 is TGCAGTGCTAGAGGGGTTGTAGGGGTCACTGAAGCTTTCTTT. Translated: CSARGVVGVTEAFF.

In its sample, this clonotype was seen many times. V is TRBV13 and J is TRBJ1-6, with 7 nucleotides matching TRBD1. The V gene's germline CDR1 is PRHDT and CDR2 FYEKMQ (reference sequence). The CDR3 totals 14 residues. V was pared by 5 bases and J by 10 bases, with 8 bases of the junction left unmatched. The CDR3 loop reads CASSLNDRVSPLHF. In DNA, the CDR3 is TGTGCCAGCAGCCTCAATGACAGGGTCTCACCCCTCCACTTT.

This clonotype appeared once. The V gene is TRBV5-5, the J gene TRBJ1-1; the D gene is possibly TRBD1 (5 bases). Germline V CDR1 and CDR2: SGHKS, YYEKEE (reference sequence). The CDR3 consists of 15 residues. The V and J ends lost 5 bases and 0 bases respectively, with 14 bases between them. The CDR3 DNA reads TGTGCCAGCAGTCGACATCCGGACATGAACACTGAAGCTTTCTTT. Translated: CASSRHPDMNTEAFF.

As DNA, the CDR3 is TGCGCCAGCAGCGCGGACAGGGCGACGCAGTACTTC. Its translation: CASSADRATQYF. The chain uses TRBV4-1 and TRBJ2-7, with 8 bases fitting TRBD1. In germline, CDR1 is MGHRA, CDR2 YSYEKL. V was pared by 5 bases and J by 9 bases, with 6 bases of the junction left unmatched. The CDR3 covers 12 residues.

This clonotype was seen repeatedly, ten times or more. The rearrangement joins TRBV30 to TRBJ1-1; D unresolved. The CDR3 has 13 residues. From germline, CDR1 is GTSNPN and CDR2 SVGIG (reference sequence). Trimming took off 4 bases at V and 1 base at J, with 10 bases between the two ends. For the CDR3, the DNA is TGTGCCTGGACTTGGACTGCGAACACTGAAGCTTTCTTT. This translates into CAWTWTANTEAFF.

In this sample, this clonotype turned up many times. This chain joins TRBV27 and TRBJ1-1; TRBD1 matches 9 bases. The germline V gene has CDR1 MNHEY and CDR2 SMNVEV (reference sequence). The CDR3 is 13 residues long. The trim removed 5 bases at V and 6 bases at J, leaving 4 bases unmatched. The CDR3 DNA reads TGTGCCAGCAGTCCTTGGACAGGGGCTGAAGCTTTCTTT. Protein product: CASSPWTGAEAFF.

This clonotype occurred many times. The chain uses TRBV7-9 and TRBJ1-5; unclear D gene. Germline-derived CDR1 and CDR2 are SEHNR and FQNEAQ (reference sequence). With 3 bases removed from V and 0 bases from J, the gap between germline ends came to 6 bases. The CDR3 loop spans 14 amino acids. CDR3 nucleotides: TGTGCCAGCAGCTTGGGGAATAGCAATCAGCCCCAGCATTTT. It is translated as CASSLGNSNQPQHF. The variable domain in full, with the rest retrieved from reference TRBV7-9 and TRBJ1-5, is DTGVSQNPRHKITKRGQNVTFRCDPISEHNRLYWYRQTLGQGPEFLTYFQNEAQLEKSRLLSDRFSAERPKGSFSTLEIQRTEQGDSAMYLCASSLGNSNQPQHFGDGTRLSIL.

This clonotype showed up many times. The V gene is TRBV20-1, the J gene TRBJ1-1; D gene uncertain. The CDR3 contains 13 residues. Trimming took 5 bases from V and 1 from J, leaving 11 bases between them. Germline V gives CDR1 DFQATT, CDR2 SNEGSKA (reference sequence). For the CDR3, the DNA is TGCAGTGCTCTCCGCGGTGGGAACACTGAAGCTTTCTTT. It translates to CSALRGGNTEAFF.

This clonotype was seen many times. This chain uses TRBV12-3 or TRBV12-4 with TRBJ2-3; 9 nucleotides line up with TRBD1. The trim removed 6 bases at V and 4 bases at J, leaving 8 bases unmatched. This CDR3 region has 15 residues. In DNA form, the CDR3 reads TGTGCCAGCAGCCCCACAGGGGGCGACGCAGATACGCAGTATTTT. Residues: CASSPTGGDADTQYF.

This clonotype has ten or more counts. DNA of the CDR3: TGTGCCAGCAGTCTTCAGCAGGGAAGCGAGCAGTACTTC. Its protein is CASSLQQGSEQYF. The chain recombines TRBV27 with TRBJ2-7; weak D call: TRBD1 (5 bases). The V end was cut by 5 bases, the J end by 6 bases, with 14 bases between. The CDR3 has 13 amino acids. CDR1 and CDR2 from the germline V gene are MNHEY and SMNVEV (reference sequence).

This clonotype was found many times. The chain has TRBV20-1 and TRBJ1-5; no reliable D call. The CDR3 contains 13 residues. The germline gives CDR1 DFQATT, CDR2 SNEGSKA (reference sequence). V lost 5 bases to trimming and J lost 0 bases, with 8 bases between them. CDR3 region: CSAQGYSNQPQHF. The CDR3 DNA reads TGCAGTGCTCAAGGTTATAGCAATCAGCCCCAGCATTTT.

This clonotype came up many times. The V and J genes are TRBV18 and TRBJ2-5; D is ambiguous. V was cut by 0 bases and J by 7 bases, with 6 bases left in between. This CDR3 has 12 amino acids. Germline V gives CDR1 KGHSH, CDR2 LQKENI. For the CDR3, the DNA is TGTGCCAGCTCACCACCCGACGGGACCCAGTACTTC. Amino acids: CASSPPDGTQYF.

In its sample, this clonotype was seen a few times. Since a much larger clone is just one base distant, this may be a read error. The gene calls are TRBV28 and TRBJ2-7; 7 nucleotides line up with TRBD1. Germline CDR1 and CDR2: MDHEN and SYDVKM. The CDR3 runs 14 residues. Trimming at V came to 3 bases and at J to 2 bases, leaving 4 bases not matched to a gene. The CDR3 sequence: CASSFEGQPYEQYF. Written as DNA, the CDR3 is TGTGCCAGCAGTTTTGAGGGACAGCCCTACGAGCAGTACTTC.